This is a list of T cell receptor beta chains from one sample in a study of T-cell memory formation after mild COVID-19. TCRdb re-analysed the 5' RACE reads in MiXCR, keeping a single row per CDR3 protein. The profile shows 200,000 to 250,000 distinct CDR3 sequences, just over 9.5% of them singletons. What was sequenced was PBMCs or a T cell subset sorted from them (not recorded which). The receptors here all came from a man younger than 35 who had mild COVID-19 (a few samples of this study predate the infection). Cell type and time point are not known. Both conserved end residues are part of each CDR3. A D gene is named only where the DNA matches it firmly. Only part of the rows carry a size: once, few, many, or a class if the clone is expanded.

j_gene,abundance,v_gene,d_gene,CDR3nt,CDR3aa
TRBJ2-3,many,TRBV7-2,-,TGTGCCAGCAGCTCAATAACTACAGATACGCAGTATTTT,CASSSITTDTQYF
TRBJ2-1,many,TRBV6-4,-,TGTGCCAGCTCGACTAACCCCTACAATGAGCAGTTCTTC,CASSTNPYNEQFF
TRBJ2-5,few,TRBV7-8,-,TGTGCCAGCAGCTTAGGTCATCGAGAGACCCAGTACTTC,CASSLGHRETQYF
TRBJ2-5,-,TRBV7-2,TRBD1,TGTGCCAGCAGGCCTTGGACAGGGGGAGGGGAGACCCAGTACTTC,CASRPWTGGGETQYF
TRBJ1-4,few,TRBV7-6,-,TGTGCCAGCAGCTTAAGGGCCAGAGGTGCAACTAATGAAAAACTGTTTTTT,CASSLRARGATNEKLFF
TRBJ2-1,-,TRBV29-1,TRBD2,TGCAGCGTTGATTGGGCTAGCGGGGGGAGTGAGCAGTTCTTC,CSVDWASGGSEQFF
TRBJ1-1,-,TRBV6-2/TRBV6-3,-,TGTGCCAGCCATACCATGAACACTGAAGCTTTCTTT,CASHTMNTEAFF
TRBJ2-5,-,TRBV5-1,TRBD2,TGCGCCAGCAGCCTTCGACTAGCGGGTCAAGAGACCCAGTACTTC,CASSLRLAGQETQYF
TRBJ1-1,few,TRBV5-1,-,TGCGCCAGCACCTCCGGTGGCTCGGGCTTCATGAACACTGAAGCTTTCTTT,CASTSGGSGFMNTEAFF
TRBJ1-5,-,TRBV6-2/TRBV6-3,TRBD1,TGTGCCAGCAGGGGAGTCCGGGACAGGGTAAGCAATCAGCCCCAGCATTTT,CASRGVRDRVSNQPQHF
TRBJ1-2,many,TRBV4-2,-,TGTGCCAGCAGCCAAGAGGGGGGCGGCTATGGCTACACCTTC,CASSQEGGGYGYTF
TRBJ1-1,-,TRBV7-9,TRBD1,TGTGCCAGCAGCTTAGCGCCGGGACAGGGGGGCACTGAAGCTTTCTTT,CASSLAPGQGGTEAFF
TRBJ2-1,-,TRBV7-2,-,TGTGCCAGCAGCTTAGGGGGGGTACGGTACAATGAGCAGTTCTTC,CASSLGGVRYNEQFF
TRBJ1-5,-,TRBV24-1,TRBD1,TGTGCCGCCGGACAGGGGGGTCAGCCCCAGCATTTT,CAAGQGGQPQHF